A selection of T cell receptor beta chains follows, all from one sample in a study of OX40 agonist ivuxolimab in advanced cancers. Method: immunoSEQ multiplex PCR; TCRdb's copy keeps in-frame clones and lacks some. The sample includes about 33,000 clones, about three quarters of them seen just once. The sequenced sample was CD4+ or CD8+ T cells sorted from blood, obtained in a trial of the OX40 agonist ivuxolimab. Receptors were obtained from an adult with an advanced solid tumor such as melanoma, head and neck, liver or kidney cancer. CDR3s leave out the opening cysteine and the closing phenylalanine or tryptophan. A D gene is named only where the DNA matches it firmly.

D gene	V gene	CDR3 protein
TRBD1	TRBV6-1	ASRTGGGSNQPQH
TRBD1	TRBV5-6	ASSDAGTGDTGELF
-	TRBV5-1	ASSLARLDPMDYT
-	TRBV18	ASSPNRSSYNEQF
-	TRBV4-1	ASSQPTTGSSGNTIY
-	TRBV5-6	ASSLRGEAF
-	TRBV15	ATSRDRVNTIY
-	TRBV5-5	ASSRYEGALGDTQY
TRBD1	TRBV19	ASSREGASGNTIY
-	TRBV5-1	ASSLRQNLNTEAF
-	TRBV30	AWSDQPGQPQH
TRBD2	TRBV11-1	ASSWRLAGDRTDTQY
TRBD1	TRBV15	ATSAHRDRVETQY
TRBD1	TRBV29-1	SVETRDRVLDEQY
TRBD2	TRBV7-2	ASSLGLAGNTDTQY
TRBD1	TRBV27	ASKKQGARGQPQH
TRBD2	TRBV9	ASSVGMSSGGVNEQF
-	TRBV11-2	ASSLSLTNEQF
TRBD2	TRBV5-4	ASSSRGGPVHEQF
-	TRBV4-2	ASSPDTGNYGYT
-	TRBV5-1	ASSFTGLGYT
TRBD1	TRBV27	ASSGPGQGFNEQF
-	TRBV2	ASAGDSNQPQH
-	TRBV11-2	ASSSVGFTGTGELF
-	TRBV28	ASSLRIGELF
TRBD1	TRBV6-5	ASGRTGPTDTQY
-	TRBV28	ASSLRSSGGYT
-	TRBV6-5	ASSYSDTQY
TRBD1	TRBV5-6	ASSGQYTDTQY
-	TRBV10-3	ATGSSYNSPLH
TRBD1	TRBV7-3	ASSFMSGGPDEQF
-	TRBV7-2	ASSLSYEQY
TRBD1	TRBV19	ASSTTGGRSPLH
-	TRBV9	ASSPRDANYEQY
-	TRBV2	ASSVGSGTYSGNTIY
TRBD1	TRBV9	ASSVVDRVSGNTIY
-	TRBV7-2	ASSPRPGPYYEQY
TRBD2	TRBV7-8	ASSGGHRWGGVYEQY
-	TRBV7-2	ASSLGSPYNEQF
TRBD1	TRBV5-1	ASSTSGTGNYGYT
-	TRBV10-2	ASQQVNTGELF
TRBD2	TRBV6-1	ASTVAGGYYNEQF
-	TRBV2	ASRDMNTEAF
-	TRBV9	ASSVGRQNPYYGYT
TRBD1	TRBV11-1	ASSPRGQGGKTF
-	TRBV5-1	ASSSRGELNEKLF
TRBD1	TRBV2	ASTDTTGSGYT
-	TRBV7-5	ARSRDRGKNTGELF
-	TRBV5-1	ASRLDSGRWY
TRBD1	TRBV4-2	ASSQGQGFYSNQPQH
TRBD2	TRBV5-1	ASSLAGVTDTQY
TRBD2	TRBV5-1	ASSGLAGTEQF
-	TRBV6-1	ASQRTSTYEQY
TRBD1	TRBV5-6	ASSLTGANTEAF